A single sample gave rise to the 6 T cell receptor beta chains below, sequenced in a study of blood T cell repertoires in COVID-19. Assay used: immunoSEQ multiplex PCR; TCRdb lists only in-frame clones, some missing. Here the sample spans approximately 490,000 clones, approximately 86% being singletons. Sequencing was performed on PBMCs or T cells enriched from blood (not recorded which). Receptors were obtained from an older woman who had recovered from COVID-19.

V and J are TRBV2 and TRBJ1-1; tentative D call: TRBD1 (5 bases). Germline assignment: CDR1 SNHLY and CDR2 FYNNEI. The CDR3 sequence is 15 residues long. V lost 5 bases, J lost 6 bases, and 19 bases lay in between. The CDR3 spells CASSYQGRDFSEAFF. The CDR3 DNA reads TGTGCCAGCAGTTATCAGGGTAGGGATTTCTCTGAAGCTTTCTTT.

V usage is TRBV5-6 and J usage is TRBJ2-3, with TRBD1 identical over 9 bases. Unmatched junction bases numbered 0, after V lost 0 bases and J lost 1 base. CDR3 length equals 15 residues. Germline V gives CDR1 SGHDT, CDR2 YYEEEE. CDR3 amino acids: CASSLGQGGTDTQYF. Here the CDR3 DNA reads TGTGCCAGCAGCTTGGGACAGGGGGGCACAGATACGCAGTATTTT.

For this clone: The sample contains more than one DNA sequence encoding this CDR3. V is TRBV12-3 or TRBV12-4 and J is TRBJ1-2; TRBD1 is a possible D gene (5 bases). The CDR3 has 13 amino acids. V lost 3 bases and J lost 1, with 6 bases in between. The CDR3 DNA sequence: TGTGCCAGCAGTTTGGGACTTAACTATGGCTACACCTTC. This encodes CASSLGLNYGYTF.

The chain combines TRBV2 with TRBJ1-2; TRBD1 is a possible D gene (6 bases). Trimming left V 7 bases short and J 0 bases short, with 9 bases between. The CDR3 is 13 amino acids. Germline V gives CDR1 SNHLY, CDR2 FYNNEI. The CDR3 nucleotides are TGTGCCAGCAAAGGGGGTTCTAACTATGGCTACACCTTC. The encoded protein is CASKGGSNYGYTF.

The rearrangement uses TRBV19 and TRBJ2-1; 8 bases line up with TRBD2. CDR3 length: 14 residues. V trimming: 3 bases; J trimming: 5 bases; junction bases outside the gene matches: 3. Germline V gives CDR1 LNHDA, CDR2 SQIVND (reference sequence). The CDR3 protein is CASSIQRGNNEQFF. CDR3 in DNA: TGTGCCAGTAGTATCCAGCGGGGGAACAATGAGCAGTTCTTC.

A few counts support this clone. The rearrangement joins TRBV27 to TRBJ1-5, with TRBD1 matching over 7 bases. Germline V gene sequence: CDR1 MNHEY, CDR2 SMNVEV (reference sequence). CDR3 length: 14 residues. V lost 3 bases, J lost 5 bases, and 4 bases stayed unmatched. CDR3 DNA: TGTGCCAGCAGTTTGTTCGGACAGGATCAGCCCCAGCATTTT. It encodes CASSLFGQDQPQHF.